Shown below are 21 T cell receptor beta chains from a single sample sequenced in a study of T cell changes during pregnancy in multiple sclerosis. Sequencing used immunoSEQ multiplex PCR; TCRdb keeps in-frame clones, though not all of them. This table holds tens of thousands of clones, 92% found once. The sequencing here drew on peripheral blood, taken after pregnancy. These receptors came from a female donor with multiple sclerosis, enrolled in a pregnancy study.

The genes are TRBV5-1 and TRBJ2-2; 8 positions match TRBD2. The CDR3 contains 19 residues. With V trimmed by 0 bases and J by 4 bases, 14 bases remained unmatched. The germline V gene encodes CDR1 SGHRS and CDR2 YFSETQ. This CDR3 reads CASSLDLVAGFVGTGELFF. The CDR3 coding sequence is TGCGCCAGCAGCTTGGATTTGGTAGCGGGATTCGTGGGCACCGGGGAGCTGTTTTTT.

The V call is TRBV7-8, the J call TRBJ2-1; 7 nucleotides line up with TRBD2. There are 15 residues in the CDR3. From germline, CDR1 is SGHVS and CDR2 FQNEAQ. Unmatched junction bases numbered 6, after V lost 5 bases and J lost 2 bases. CDR3 in amino acids: CASSPREGAYNEQFF. CDR3 nucleotides: TGTGCCAGCAGCCCAAGGGAGGGTGCCTACAATGAGCAGTTCTTC. The variable domain in full, completed from reference TRBV7-8 and TRBJ2-1, reads GAGVSQSPRYKVAKRGQDVALRCDPISGHVSLFWYQQALGQGPEFLTYFQNEAQLDKSGLPSDRFFAERPEGSVSTLKIQRTQQEDSAVYLCASSPREGAYNEQFFGPGTRLTVL.

The chain uses TRBV28 and TRBJ2-1; D possibly corresponds to TRBD1 (6 bases). V was cut by 6 bases and J by 9 bases, with 15 bases left in between. Germline CDR1 is MDHEN and CDR2 is SYDVKM. There are 13 residues in the CDR3. The CDR3 here is CASSQGGGVEQFF. Here the CDR3 DNA reads TGTGCCAGCAGCCAAGGGGGTGGTGTTGAGCAGTTCTTC.

V usage is TRBV7-9 and J usage is TRBJ2-2, with 9 nucleotides matching TRBD1. This CDR3 contains 15 residues. V lost 5 bases and J lost 4; bases outside the gene matches: 5. Germline CDR1 is SEHNR and CDR2 is FQNEAQ (reference sequence). The CDR3 bases are TGTGCCAGCAGCGGGAGGACAGGGGTCACCGGGGAGCTGTTTTTT. Translation: CASSGRTGVTGELFF.

This chain joins TRBV18 and TRBJ2-7; D not certain. V was trimmed by 0 bases and J by 2 bases, leaving 11 bases between them. The CDR3 covers 15 residues. Looked up from germline, CDR1 is KGHSH and CDR2 is LQKENI. The CDR3 spells CASSPPSQDPYEQYF. CDR3 nucleotide sequence: TGTGCCAGCTCACCACCGAGTCAGGATCCCTACGAGCAGTACTTC.

This chain links TRBV7-3 with TRBJ2-7, with 7 bases matching TRBD2. The V gene's germline CDR1 is SGHTA and CDR2 FQGTGA. The junction had 7 bases not matched to a gene; V was cut back by 3 bases and J by 5 bases. The CDR3 length is 14 residues. The CDR3 sequence is CASSFYAGVDEQYF. CDR3 nucleotide sequence: TGTGCCAGCAGCTTTTATGCGGGAGTAGACGAGCAGTACTTC.

The chain links TRBV2 to TRBJ2-2, with TRBD2 identical over 12 bases. After removal of 6 bases from V and 6 bases from J, the junction contained 5 bases not matched to a gene. Germline lookup yields CDR1 SNHLY and CDR2 FYNNEI. This CDR3 is 15 amino acids long. The CDR3 region is CASSVTSGSSGELFF. The CDR3 nucleotides are TGTGCCAGCAGCGTGACTAGCGGGAGTTCCGGGGAGCTGTTTTTT.

The rearrangement links TRBV5-6 to TRBJ1-1; D not certain. Germline V lookup: CDR1 SGHDT, CDR2 YYEEEE. This CDR3 region has 15 residues. Trimming removed 5 bases from V and 1 base from J, with 15 bases in between. This chain's CDR3 is CASSRPLLANTEAFF. The DNA for the CDR3 is TGTGCCAGCAGTCGCCCCCTACTCGCGAACACTGAAGCTTTCTTT.

The count of this clone is one. One junction end disagrees with the germline gene, perhaps due to a read error. The chain carries TRBV5-1 and TRBJ2-7; a possible D gene is TRBD1 (6 bases). The germline V gene encodes CDR1 SGHRS and CDR2 YFSETQ. This CDR3 has 13 amino acids. The CDR3 nucleotides read TGCGCCAGCAGCTTAAAACAGGGTTACGAGCAATACTTC. It codes for CASSLKQGYEQYF.

This chain links TRBV5-5 with TRBJ1-2; D ambiguous. This CDR3 region has 13 residues. The V and J ends lost 4 bases and 7 bases respectively, with 14 bases between them. Germline CDR1 and CDR2: SGHKS and YYEKEE (reference sequence). The DNA of the CDR3 is TGTGCCAGCAGCAAAGGGAGTTTAGGTGGCTACACCTTC. Protein sequence: CASSKGSLGGYTF.

The chain links TRBV28 to TRBJ2-1; 9 positions match TRBD1. CDR3 length equals 16 residues. The ends lost 6 bases at V and 3 bases at J; junction bases unmatched: 9. From germline, CDR1 is MDHEN and CDR2 SYDVKM. The CDR3 region is CASSPPGQGNYNEQFF. CDR3 DNA: TGTGCCAGCAGCCCCCCGGGACAGGGCAACTACAATGAGCAGTTCTTC. Looking up the rest from reference TRBV28 and TRBJ2-1 gives the full variable domain: DVKVTQSSRYLVKRTGEKVFLECVQDMDHENMFWYRQDPGLGLRLIYFSYDVKMKEKGDIPEGYSVSREKKERFSLILESASTNQTSMYLCASSPPGQGNYNEQFFGPGTRLTVL.

J is TRBJ2-1 and V is TRBV4-1; 12 positions agree with TRBD1. V trimming: 1 base; J trimming: 5 bases; junction bases outside the gene matches: 3. CDR1 is MGHRA, CDR2 YSYEKL, per germline. CDR3 length equals 16 residues. The CDR3 reads CASSQGDRGRNNEQFF. The CDR3, as DNA: TGCGCCAGCAGCCAAGGGGACAGGGGGCGTAACAATGAGCAGTTCTTC.

The chain is built from TRBV4-3 and TRBJ2-1; 9 bases are shared with TRBD2. CDR1 is LGHNA, CDR2 YSLEER, per germline. V lost 0 bases to trimming and J lost 4 bases; unmatched junction nucleotides: 4. CDR3 length: 16 residues. The CDR3 protein is CASSQDRLADYNEQFF. CDR3 sequence (DNA): TGCGCCAGCAGCCAAGATAGACTAGCGGATTACAATGAGCAGTTCTTC.

This chain links TRBV28 with TRBJ2-4; 10 nucleotides agree with TRBD1. V trimming: 5 bases; J trimming: 6 bases; junction bases outside the gene matches: 4. The CDR3 runs to 14 residues. Germline V gene data show CDR1 as MDHEN and CDR2 as SYDVKM. In DNA form, the CDR3 reads TGTGCCAGCAGTAGTGGACAGGGGGGAAACATTCAGTACTTC. Its translation is CASSSGQGGNIQYF.

The chain links TRBV5-1 to TRBJ2-5; D is undetermined. The V gene lost 4 bases and the J gene lost 5 bases, with 9 bases spanning the gap. The CDR3 extends over 12 amino acids. The germline V gene has CDR1 SGHRS and CDR2 YFSETQ. The CDR3 spells CASSTTWETQYF. CDR3 DNA: TGCGCCAGCAGCACAACGTGGGAGACCCAGTACTTC.

The V and J genes are TRBV4-3 and TRBJ2-2; 12 positions match TRBD2. This CDR3 comprises 19 residues. Germline CDR1 reads LGHNA; CDR2 reads YSLEER. Unmatched junction bases numbered 8, after V lost 0 bases and J lost 3 bases. Here the CDR3 reads CASSQDIGGLAGHTGELFF. CDR3 DNA sequence: TGCGCCAGCAGCCAAGATATTGGAGGACTAGCGGGACACACCGGGGAGCTGTTTTTT.

V gene TRBV19 combines with J gene TRBJ2-7, with 9 bases lining up with TRBD2. Per the germline V gene, CDR1 is LNHDA and CDR2 is SQIVND (reference sequence). The CDR3 is 15 residues long. V lost 6 bases and J lost 6; bases outside the gene matches: 12. The DNA for the CDR3 is TGTGCCAGTAGGGGCAGTATAGCGGGAGTAGGCGAGCAGTACTTC. Translating it yields CASRGSIAGVGEQYF. The complete variable domain, with remaining parts taken from reference TRBV19 and TRBJ2-7, reads DGGITQSPKYLFRKEGQNVTLSCEQNLNHDAMYWYRQDPGQGLRLIYYSQIVNDFQKGDIAEGYSVSREKKESFPLTVTSAQKNPTAFYLCASRGSIAGVGEQYFGPGTRLTVT.

The chain links TRBV10-3 to TRBJ2-3; 16 nucleotides align to TRBD2. V trimming: 1 base; J trimming: 3 bases; junction bases outside the gene matches: 4. Germline values: CDR1 ENHRY, CDR2 SYGVKD. The CDR3 consists of 18 residues. The CDR3 DNA sequence: TGTGCCATCAGTGAGTACGGGACTAGCGGGAGGGAGACAGATACGCAGTATTTT. This sequence encodes CAISEYGTSGRETDTQYF.

Remarks on this clone: The same CDR3 arises from other DNA sequences in this sample as well. This rearrangement joins TRBV28 to TRBJ1-1, with D perhaps matching TRBD1 (6 bases). Trimming pared 6 bases from V and 0 bases from J, leaving 14 bases between. Germline V gene lookup returns CDR1 MDHEN and CDR2 SYDVKM. The CDR3 has 15 amino acids. The CDR3 loop reads CASSPGHLMNTEAFF. The CDR3 DNA is TGTGCCAGCAGCCCGGGACATCTCATGAACACTGAAGCTTTCTTT.

The chain joins TRBV7-2 to TRBJ2-7; 10 bases match TRBD1. Germline V gene data show CDR1 as SGHTA and CDR2 as FQGNSA. The ends lost 3 bases at V and 4 bases at J; junction bases unmatched: 9. The CDR3 length is 16 residues. The chain's CDR3 is CASSLMTGGVGYEQYF. The CDR3 region has the DNA TGTGCCAGCAGCTTGATGACAGGGGGCGTCGGGTACGAGCAGTACTTC. Full variable domain (outside the CDR3, taken from reference TRBV7-2 and TRBJ2-7): GAGVSQSPSNKVTEKGKDVELRCDPISGHTALYWYRQSLGQGLEFLIYFQGNSAPDKSGLPSDRFSAERTGGSVSTLTIQRTQQEDSAVYLCASSLMTGGVGYEQYFGPGTRLTVT.

The CDR3 sequence is CASSLGRAGTAGGSYNEQFF. CDR3 in DNA: TGTGCCAGCAGCTTGGGAAGGGCGGGGACAGCGGGAGGTTCCTACAATGAGCAGTTCTTC. The V and J genes are TRBV5-4 and TRBJ2-1; 9 bases match TRBD2. Germline values: CDR1 SGHNT, CDR2 YYREEE (reference sequence). The CDR3 is made up of 20 amino acids. With V trimmed by 0 bases and J by 1 base, 14 bases remained unmatched.